This T cell receptor (beta chain) is from a study of blood T cell repertoires in COVID-19. TCRdb's table, derived via immunoSEQ multiplex PCR, lists solely in-frame clones and lacks some. The sample yields about 59,000 clones, 85% to 90% seen once. The V and J ends lost 6 bases and 3 bases, in that order; junction bases with no gene match: 8. The CDR3 runs to 15 residues. The germline V gene encodes CDR1 MNHEY and CDR2 SVGAGI. The V gene is TRBV6-5, the J gene TRBJ1-5, with 7 bases that match TRBD1. This clonotype was obtained from a woman older than 75 with active COVID-19. Sequencing input: peripheral blood. The CDR3 region has the DNA TGTGCCAGCAGCTCCGGGACAGCTTTCAATCAGCCCCAGCATTTT. Encoded protein: CASSSGTAFNQPQHF.